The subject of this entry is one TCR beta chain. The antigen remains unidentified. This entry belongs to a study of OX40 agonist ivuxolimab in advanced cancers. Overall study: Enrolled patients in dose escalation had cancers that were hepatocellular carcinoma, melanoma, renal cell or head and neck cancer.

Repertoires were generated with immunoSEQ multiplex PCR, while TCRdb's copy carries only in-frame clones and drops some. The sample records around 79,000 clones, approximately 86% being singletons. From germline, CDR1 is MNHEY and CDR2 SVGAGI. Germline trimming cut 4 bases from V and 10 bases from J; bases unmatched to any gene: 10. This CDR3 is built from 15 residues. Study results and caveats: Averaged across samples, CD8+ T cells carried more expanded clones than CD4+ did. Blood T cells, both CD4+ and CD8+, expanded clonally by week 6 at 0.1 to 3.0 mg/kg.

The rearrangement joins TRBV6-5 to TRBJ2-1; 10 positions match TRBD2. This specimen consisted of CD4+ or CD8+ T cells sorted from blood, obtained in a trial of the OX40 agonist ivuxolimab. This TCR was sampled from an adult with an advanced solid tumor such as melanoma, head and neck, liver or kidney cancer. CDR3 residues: CASSSPAGGPREQFF. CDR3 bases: TGTGCCAGCAGTTCCCCAGCGGGGGGGCCTCGGGAGCAGTTCTTC.